One sample yielded the 27 T cell receptor beta chains listed below, sequenced in a study of Ad26.COV2.S vaccination and SARS-CoV-2 variants. Treatment noted: approximately 18 received Ad26.COV2.S at low or high dose, single or two shots; about 5 received placebo; per-sample allocation not given. Following the first vaccine or placebo injection, samples were taken on day 63. The method was immunoSEQ multiplex PCR; TCRdb's version includes in-frame clones alone and lacks a portion of them. The data hold approximately 300,000 clones, with about 85% observed a single time. The material was peripheral blood, obtained in a trial of Ad26.COV2.S vaccine versus placebo. These receptors originate from a person aged 18-65 years who received the Ad26.COV2.S COVID-19 vaccine or a placebo.

The CDR3: CASSSNPGLAGGNTDTQYF. CDR3 DNA: TGTGCCAGCAGCTCCAATCCGGGACTAGCGGGGGGGAACACAGATACGCAGTATTTT. The V call is TRBV7-6, the J call TRBJ2-3, with TRBD2 identical over 16 bases. Germline V gene data show CDR1 as SGHVS and CDR2 as FNYEAQ. The CDR3 contains 19 residues. After removal of 4 bases from V and 2 bases from J, the junction contained 9 bases not matched to a gene.

CDR3 nucleotide sequence: TGTGCCAGCAGTGAAAATCAGCCCCAGCATTTT. It is translated as CASSENQPQHF. This chain joins TRBV28 and TRBJ1-5; D is uncertain. Germline V gives CDR1 MDHEN, CDR2 SYDVKM. Trimming left V 5 bases short and J 4 bases short, with 3 bases between. This CDR3 spans 11 amino acids.

V and J are TRBV4-1 and TRBJ1-1, with 8 bases lining up with TRBD1. Per germline, CDR1 MGHRA and CDR2 YSYEKL. This CDR3 contains 22 residues. V was pared by 3 bases and J by 1 base, with 25 bases of the junction left unmatched. The CDR3 region is CASSHRNALTGDSRYGNTEAFF. CDR3 nucleotides: TGCGCCAGCAGCCACCGAAACGCGCTGACAGGGGACAGTCGATATGGGAACACTGAAGCTTTCTTT.

The chain employs TRBV4-2 and TRBJ2-1; 16 bases agree with TRBD2. CDR1 and CDR2 from the germline V gene are LGHNA and YNFKEQ. CDR3 length: 19 amino acids. Trimming at V came to 2 bases and at J to 8 bases, leaving 12 bases not matched to a gene. The CDR3 DNA reads TGTGCCAGCAGCCAACACCCTGGGACTAGCGGGGGGGCAGTATATGAGCAGTTCTTC. Translated, it gives CASSQHPGTSGGAVYEQFF.

The chain carries TRBV5-1 and TRBJ2-2; 11 nucleotides align to TRBD2. The germline V gene has CDR1 SGHRS and CDR2 YFSETQ. This CDR3 contains 17 residues. The ends lost 0 bases at V and 6 bases at J; junction bases unmatched: 7. The DNA for the CDR3 is TGCGCCAGCAGCTTGGAGGCTAGCGGGGGGATGGCCGGGGAGCTGTTTTTT. Translated: CASSLEASGGMAGELFF. The variable domain in full, completed from reference TRBV5-1 and TRBJ2-2, reads KAGVTQTPRYLIKTRGQQVTLSCSPISGHRSVSWYQQTPGQGLQFLFEYFSETQRNKGNFPGRFSGRQFSNSRSEMNVSTLELGDSALYLCASSLEASGGMAGELFFGEGSRLTVL.

The rearrangement links TRBV27 to TRBJ1-6, with a tentative D call TRBD1 (5 bases). Between the trimmed V and J ends, which lost 2 bases and 8 bases, there was a span of 16 bases. This CDR3 has 16 amino acids. Germline lookup yields CDR1 MNHEY and CDR2 SMNVEV (reference sequence). CDR3 sequence: CASSLNRGPLDSPLHF. In nucleotides, the CDR3 is TGTGCCAGCAGTTTAAACCGGGGCCCCTTGGATTCACCCCTCCACTTT.

The chain uses TRBV10-3 and TRBJ2-3; 7 nucleotides match TRBD2. CDR1 is ENHRY, CDR2 SYGVKD, per germline. The CDR3 totals 15 residues. After removal of 2 bases from V and 3 bases from J, the junction contained 5 bases not matched to a gene. The CDR3 DNA is TGTGCCATCAGTGAGGGGAGGGGCGGGACAGATACGCAGTATTTT. This sequence encodes CAISEGRGGTDTQYF.

The chain uses TRBV7-9 and TRBJ1-1, with 7 bases that match TRBD1. Germline V gene lookup returns CDR1 SEHNR and CDR2 FQNEAQ (reference sequence). This CDR3 has 15 residues. V dropped 2 bases and J dropped 7; count of bases not matched to a gene: 10. CDR3 nucleotide sequence: TGTGCCAGCAGCTTAATTCGGGACAGAGTTTTTGAAGCTTTCTTT. Protein product: CASSLIRDRVFEAFF.

The chain is built from TRBV9 and TRBJ2-5; TRBD2 matches 9 bases. CDR3 length: 17 residues. After removal of 0 bases from V and 2 bases from J, the junction contained 8 bases not matched to a gene. Per the germline V gene, CDR1 is SGDLS and CDR2 is YYNGEE. The CDR3 DNA sequence: TGTGCCAGCAGCGTAGGGTCGAGCGGGGGGCCTCAAGAGACCCAGTACTTC. This gives the protein CASSVGSSGGPQETQYF.

There are a few counts of this clone. This chain joins TRBV11-2 and TRBJ2-2; 7 nucleotides match TRBD1. This CDR3 contains 14 residues. The V gene end was trimmed by 5 bases and the J gene end by 5 bases; junction bases not matched to a gene: 5. Germline V lookup: CDR1 SGHAT, CDR2 FQNNGV. The CDR3: CASSPKTGTGELFF. CDR3 DNA: TGTGCCAGCAGCCCAAAGACAGGGACCGGGGAGCTGTTTTTT.

The chain links TRBV6-5 to TRBJ2-6; D is unresolved. Germline values: CDR1 MNHEY, CDR2 SVGAGI. Trimming shortened V by 3 bases and J by 8 bases, and 8 bases separated the two germline ends. This CDR3 region has 13 residues. The CDR3 DNA reads as TGTGCCAGCAGTTATCTCCCCCCCAACGTCCTGACTTTC. This encodes CASSYLPPNVLTF.

In its sample, this clone was seen a few times. The gene calls are TRBV24-1 and TRBJ2-2, with 7 nucleotides matching TRBD1. The ends lost 0 bases at V and 6 bases at J; junction bases unmatched: 15. Germline values: CDR1 KGHDR, CDR2 SFDVKD. The CDR3 is 19 amino acids. The CDR3 region has the DNA TGTGCCACCAGTGATTTGTCCCCTCGGACAGGCCAGGGATCCGGGGAGCTGTTTTTT. This encodes CATSDLSPRTGQGSGELFF.

The count of this clone is one. V and J are TRBV5-6 and TRBJ1-1; D may be TRBD1 (5 bases). Germline CDR1 SGHDT, CDR2 YYEEEE. Trimming stripped 4 bases from V and 7 bases from J, with 11 bases between. This CDR3 is built from 12 residues. CDR3 coding DNA: TGTGCCAGCAGCCAACGACAGATTGAAGCTTTCTTT. Its protein is CASSQRQIEAFF. The entire variable domain, with the rest obtained from reference TRBV5-6 and TRBJ1-1, is as follows: DAGVTQSPTHLIKTRGQQVTLRCSPKSGHDTVSWYQQALGQGPQFIFQYYEEEERQRGNFPDRFSGHQFPNYSSELNVNALLLGDSALYLCASSQRQIEAFFGQGTRLTVV.

This clone was seen a few times. The chain employs TRBV5-1 and TRBJ1-2; D is undetermined. Looked up from germline, CDR1 is SGHRS and CDR2 is YFSETQ. V was clipped by 4 bases and J by 4 bases, with 17 bases between them. This CDR3 spans 15 amino acids. CDR3 nucleotide sequence: TGCGCCAGCAGCCCCGGACCAGGAGGTGGCTATGGCTACACCTTC. Its protein is CASSPGPGGGYGYTF.

This clone came up once. CDR3 nucleotide sequence: TGTGCCACGGGCCCAGGGTCGGAGACCCAGTACTTC. This gives the protein CATGPGSETQYF. The chain recombines TRBV10-3 with TRBJ2-5, with TRBD1 as a possible D gene (5 bases). Germline CDR1 and CDR2: ENHRY and SYGVKD. Trimming took off 10 bases at V and 5 bases at J, with 14 bases between the two ends. CDR3 size: 12 residues.

This clone was detected a few times. The V call is TRBV2, the J call TRBJ1-2, with D possibly matching TRBD1 (6 bases). Trimming shortened V by 11 bases and J by 1 base, and 14 bases separated the two germline ends. CDR1 and CDR2 from the germline V gene are SNHLY and FYNNEI. The CDR3 is 13 residues long. The CDR3 DNA reads as TGTGCCGAGGGGGGCGATAGTAACTATGGCTACACCTTC. Its protein product is CAEGGDSNYGYTF.

V usage is TRBV19 and J usage is TRBJ1-5; D gene uncertain. The CDR3 runs to 14 residues. Germline V CDR1 and CDR2: LNHDA, SQIVND (reference sequence). V was trimmed by 8 bases and J by 0 bases, leaving 11 bases between them. CDR3 protein: CASGRWISNQPQHF. CDR3 DNA sequence: TGTGCCAGTGGTAGGTGGATTAGCAATCAGCCCCAGCATTTT.

The J gene is TRBJ2-5, the V gene TRBV20-1, with D possibly matching TRBD2 (6 bases). The V end was cut by 3 bases, the J end by 1 base, with 15 bases between. The germline V gene encodes CDR1 DFQATT and CDR2 SNEGSKA (reference sequence). This CDR3 comprises 15 residues. This CDR3 reads CSASRFSGSQETQYF. DNA of the CDR3: TGCAGTGCTAGTCGATTTAGCGGCTCCCAAGAGACCCAGTACTTC.

V and J are TRBV19 and TRBJ2-1; 7 bases match TRBD1. The J segment lost 4 bases and the V segment lost 8 bases, leaving 5 bases of the junction unmatched. CDR3 length: 13 residues. The germline V gene encodes CDR1 LNHDA and CDR2 SQIVND (reference sequence). This CDR3 is CASARGSYNEQFF. The CDR3, as DNA: TGTGCCAGTGCCAGGGGGTCTTACAATGAGCAGTTCTTC.

J is TRBJ2-7 and V is TRBV2; 12 bases match TRBD1. V lost 11 bases and J lost 9; bases outside the gene matches: 8. Germline lookup yields CDR1 SNHLY and CDR2 FYNNEI. The CDR3 runs 12 residues. The CDR3 nucleotides read TGTGCCGACGGGACAGGGGGCCCTGGGCAGTACTTC. The encoded protein is CADGTGGPGQYF.

The chain uses TRBV28 and TRBJ2-1; no definite D call. V lost 2 bases to trimming and J lost 0 bases, with 8 bases between them. The CDR3 runs 15 residues. CDR1 and CDR2 from the germline V gene are MDHEN and SYDVKM. The CDR3 here is CASSLPVNSYNEQFF. CDR3 sequence (DNA): TGTGCCAGCAGTTTACCAGTTAACTCCTACAATGAGCAGTTCTTC. The full variable domain, rest sourced from reference TRBV28 and TRBJ2-1, is DVKVTQSSRYLVKRTGEKVFLECVQDMDHENMFWYRQDPGLGLRLIYFSYDVKMKEKGDIPEGYSVSREKKERFSLILESASTNQTSMYLCASSLPVNSYNEQFFGPGTRLTVL.

The chain has TRBV19 and TRBJ1-1; no reliable D call. The CDR3 totals 14 residues. Germline loops: CDR1 LNHDA, CDR2 SQIVND (reference sequence). V dropped 7 bases and J dropped 1 base, with 13 bases sitting between them. Here the CDR3 reads CASTPLRGNTEAFF. The CDR3 nucleotides are TGTGCCAGTACCCCCCTCCGGGGGAACACTGAAGCTTTCTTT.

The rearrangement joins TRBV28 to TRBJ1-2; D ambiguous. The ends were cut back, 8 bases at V and 8 bases at J, with 12 bases in the middle. In germline, CDR1 is MDHEN, CDR2 SYDVKM. The CDR3 has 11 residues. The CDR3 sequence is CASFLMGGYTF. As DNA, the CDR3 is TGTGCCAGCTTCCTTATGGGAGGCTACACCTTC.

The chain recombines TRBV2 with TRBJ2-1; TRBD2 is a possible D gene (6 bases). This CDR3 has 15 amino acids. V was cut by 6 bases and J by 8 bases, with 20 bases left in between. In germline, CDR1 is SNHLY, CDR2 FYNNEI. The CDR3 loop reads CASRAGGTGLYEQFF. The CDR3 nucleotides are TGTGCCAGCAGGGCCGGGGGTACAGGACTATATGAGCAGTTCTTC.

CDR3 coding DNA: TGTGCCACCGGGGACAGTTACAATGAGCAGTTCTTC. It specifies CATGDSYNEQFF. V gene TRBV10-3 combines with J gene TRBJ2-1; 7 nucleotides line up with TRBD1. There are 12 residues in the CDR3. The germline V gene has CDR1 ENHRY and CDR2 SYGVKD. V was clipped by 10 bases and J by 4 bases; unmatched bases: 4.

The chain uses TRBV20-1 and TRBJ1-4; D is undetermined. The CDR3 loop spans 11 amino acids. The ends were cut back, 5 bases at V and 7 bases at J, with 8 bases in the middle. Germline V CDR1 and CDR2: DFQATT, SNEGSKA (reference sequence). In nucleotides, the CDR3 is TGCAGTGCTCCCCGGCGTGAAAAACTGTTTTTT. Translation gives CSAPRREKLFF.

The chain joins TRBV10-3 to TRBJ1-1; 10 bases align to TRBD1. With V trimmed by 4 bases and J by 1 base, 3 bases remained unmatched. Germline CDR1 is ENHRY and CDR2 is SYGVKD. The CDR3 has 15 residues. The CDR3 DNA is TGTGCCATCAGTGCCCGGGACAGGGGGAACACTGAAGCTTTCTTT. Translation: CAISARDRGNTEAFF.